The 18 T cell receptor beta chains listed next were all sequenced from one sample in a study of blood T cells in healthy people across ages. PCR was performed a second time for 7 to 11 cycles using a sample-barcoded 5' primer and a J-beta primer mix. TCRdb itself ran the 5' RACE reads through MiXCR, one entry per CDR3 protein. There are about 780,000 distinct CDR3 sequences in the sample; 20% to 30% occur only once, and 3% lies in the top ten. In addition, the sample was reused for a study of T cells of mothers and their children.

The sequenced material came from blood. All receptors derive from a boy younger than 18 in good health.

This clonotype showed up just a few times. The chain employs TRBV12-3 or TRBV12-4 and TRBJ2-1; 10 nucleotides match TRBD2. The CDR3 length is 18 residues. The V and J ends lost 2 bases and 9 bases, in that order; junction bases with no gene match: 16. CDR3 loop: CASSLSVGASGSNGEQFF. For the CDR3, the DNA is TGTGCCAGCAGTTTAAGCGTGGGGGCTAGCGGGAGCAATGGTGAGCAGTTCTTC.

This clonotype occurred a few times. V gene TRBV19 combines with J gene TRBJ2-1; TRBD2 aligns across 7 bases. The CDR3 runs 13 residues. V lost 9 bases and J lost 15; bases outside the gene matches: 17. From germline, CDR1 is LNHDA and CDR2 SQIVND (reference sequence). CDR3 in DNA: TGTGCCAGCCAAACGCGGGAGACAGCTCTCTTGTTCTTC. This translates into CASQTRETALLFF.

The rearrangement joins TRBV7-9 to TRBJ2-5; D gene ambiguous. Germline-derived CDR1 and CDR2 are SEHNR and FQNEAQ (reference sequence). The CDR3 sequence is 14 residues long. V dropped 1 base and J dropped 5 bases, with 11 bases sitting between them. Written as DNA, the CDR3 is TGTGCCAGCAGCTTAGTTGCGCGGACGGAGACCCAGTACTTC. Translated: CASSLVARTETQYF.

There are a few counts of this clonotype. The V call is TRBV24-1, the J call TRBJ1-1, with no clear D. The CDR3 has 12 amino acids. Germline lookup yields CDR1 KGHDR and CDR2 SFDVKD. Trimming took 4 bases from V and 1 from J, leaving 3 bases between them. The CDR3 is CATSDTNTEAFF. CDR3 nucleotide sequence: TGTGCCACCAGTGACACGAACACTGAAGCTTTCTTT.

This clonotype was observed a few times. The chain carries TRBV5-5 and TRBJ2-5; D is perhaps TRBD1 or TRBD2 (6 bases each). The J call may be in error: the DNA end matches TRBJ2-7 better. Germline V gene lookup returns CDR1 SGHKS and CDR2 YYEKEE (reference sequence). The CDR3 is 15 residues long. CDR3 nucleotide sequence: TGTGCCAGCAGCTGGAGGGGCAGGGGAGACGACGAGCAGTACTTC. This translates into CASSWRGRGDDEQYF.

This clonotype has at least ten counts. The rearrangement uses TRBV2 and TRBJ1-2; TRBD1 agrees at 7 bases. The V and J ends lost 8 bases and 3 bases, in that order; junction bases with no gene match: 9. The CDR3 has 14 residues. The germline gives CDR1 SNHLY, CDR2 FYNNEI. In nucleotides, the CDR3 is TGTGCCAGCGCAGGGGGACAGTGGGACTATGGCTACACCTTC. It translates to CASAGGQWDYGYTF.

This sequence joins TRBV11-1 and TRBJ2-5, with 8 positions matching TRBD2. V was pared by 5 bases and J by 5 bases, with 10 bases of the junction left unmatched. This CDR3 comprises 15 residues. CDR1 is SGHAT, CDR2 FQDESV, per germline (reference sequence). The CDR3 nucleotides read TGTGCCAGCAGCCATCCGCGGGGGGCGTATGAGACCCAGTACTTC. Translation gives CASSHPRGAYETQYF.

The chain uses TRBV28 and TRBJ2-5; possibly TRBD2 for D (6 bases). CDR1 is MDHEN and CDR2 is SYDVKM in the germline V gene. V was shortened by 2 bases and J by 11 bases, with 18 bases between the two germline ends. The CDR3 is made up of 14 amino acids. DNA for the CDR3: TGTGCCAGCAGTTTAGGGGGGAGTTCCTACGGGCAGTACTTC. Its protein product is CASSLGGSSYGQYF.

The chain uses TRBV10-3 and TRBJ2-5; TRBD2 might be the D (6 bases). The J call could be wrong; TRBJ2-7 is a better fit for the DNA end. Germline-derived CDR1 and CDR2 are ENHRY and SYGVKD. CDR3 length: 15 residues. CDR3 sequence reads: CAINFKRGGSYEQYF. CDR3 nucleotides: TGTGCCATCAATTTTAAAAGGGGAGGATCCTACGAGCAGTACTTC.

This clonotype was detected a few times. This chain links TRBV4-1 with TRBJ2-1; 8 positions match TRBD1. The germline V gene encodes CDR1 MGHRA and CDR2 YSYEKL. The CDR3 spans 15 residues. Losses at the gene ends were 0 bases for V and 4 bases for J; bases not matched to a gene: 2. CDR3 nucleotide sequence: TGCGCCAGCAGCCAAGAAACAGGGGGTTACAATGAGCAGTTCTTC. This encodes CASSQETGGYNEQFF.

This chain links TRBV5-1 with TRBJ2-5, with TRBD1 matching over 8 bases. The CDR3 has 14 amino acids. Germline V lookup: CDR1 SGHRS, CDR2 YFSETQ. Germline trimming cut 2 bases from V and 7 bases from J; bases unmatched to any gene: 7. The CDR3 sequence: CASSFSGQGGTQYF. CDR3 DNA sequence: TGCGCCAGCAGCTTTTCCGGACAGGGTGGGACCCAGTACTTC. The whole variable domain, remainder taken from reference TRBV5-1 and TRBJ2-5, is KAGVTQTPRYLIKTRGQQVTLSCSPISGHRSVSWYQQTPGQGLQFLFEYFSETQRNKGNFPGRFSGRQFSNSRSEMNVSTLELGDSALYLCASSFSGQGGTQYFGPGTRLLVL.

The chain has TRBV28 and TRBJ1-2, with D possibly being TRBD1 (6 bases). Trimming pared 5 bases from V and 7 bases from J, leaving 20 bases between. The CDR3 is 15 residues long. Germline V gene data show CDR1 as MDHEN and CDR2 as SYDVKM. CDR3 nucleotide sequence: TGTGCCAGCAGTCTTCCGGGACATCGGTACGGTGGCTACACCTTC. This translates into CASSLPGHRYGGYTF.

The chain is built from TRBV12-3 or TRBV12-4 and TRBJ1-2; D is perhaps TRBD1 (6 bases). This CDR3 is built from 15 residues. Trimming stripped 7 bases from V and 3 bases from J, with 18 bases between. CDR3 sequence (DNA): TGTGCCAGCACCTTACGACAGGTCTTATACTATGGCTACACCTTC. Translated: CASTLRQVLYYGYTF.

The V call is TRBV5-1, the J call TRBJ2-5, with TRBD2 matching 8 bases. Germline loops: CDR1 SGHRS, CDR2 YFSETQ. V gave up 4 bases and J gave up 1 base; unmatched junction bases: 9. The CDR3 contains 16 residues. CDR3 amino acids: CASSPALAGAQETQYF. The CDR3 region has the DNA TGCGCCAGCAGCCCTGCCCTAGCGGGTGCCCAAGAGACCCAGTACTTC.

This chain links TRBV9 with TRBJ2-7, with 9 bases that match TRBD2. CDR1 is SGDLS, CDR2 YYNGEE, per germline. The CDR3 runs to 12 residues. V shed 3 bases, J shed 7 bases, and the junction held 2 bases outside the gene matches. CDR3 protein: CASSGLADEQYF. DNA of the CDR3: TGTGCCAGCAGCGGACTAGCGGATGAGCAGTACTTC.

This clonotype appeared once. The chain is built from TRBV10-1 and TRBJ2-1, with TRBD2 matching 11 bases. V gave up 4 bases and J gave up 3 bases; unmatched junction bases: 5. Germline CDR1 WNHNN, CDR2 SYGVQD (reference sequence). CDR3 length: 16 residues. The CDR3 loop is CASSAHGTSGYNEQFF. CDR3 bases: TGCGCCAGCAGTGCCCACGGGACTAGCGGCTACAATGAGCAGTTCTTC.

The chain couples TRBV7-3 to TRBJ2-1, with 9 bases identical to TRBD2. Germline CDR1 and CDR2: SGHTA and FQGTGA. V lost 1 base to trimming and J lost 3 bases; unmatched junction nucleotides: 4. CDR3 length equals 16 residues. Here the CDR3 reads CASSLSGGAIYNEQFF. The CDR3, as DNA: TGTGCCAGCAGCTTAAGCGGGGGGGCCATCTACAATGAGCAGTTCTTC.

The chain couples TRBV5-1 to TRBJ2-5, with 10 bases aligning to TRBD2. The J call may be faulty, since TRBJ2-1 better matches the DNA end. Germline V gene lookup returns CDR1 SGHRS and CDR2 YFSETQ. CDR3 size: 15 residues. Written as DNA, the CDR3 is TGCGCCAGCGTCTTTCGGCTAGCGGGGGTCGATGAGCAGTTCTTC. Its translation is CASVFRLAGVDEQFF.